Below are 23 T cell receptor beta chains sequenced from a single sample in a study of blood T cell repertoires in COVID-19. Repertoires were generated with immunoSEQ multiplex PCR, while TCRdb's copy carries only in-frame clones and drops some. The data hold hundreds of thousands of clones, with about nine tenths observed a single time. The sequenced sample was PBMCs or T cells enriched from blood (not recorded which). These receptors all stem from a woman between 50 and 59 years old in a cohort exposed to, infected with or recovered from COVID-19 (not recorded which).

J is TRBJ1-5 and V is TRBV18, with D possibly being TRBD1 (6 bases). This CDR3 contains 14 residues. The V end lost 2 bases, the J end lost 7 bases, and 12 bases lay between the germline ends. Germline V gene data show CDR1 as KGHSH and CDR2 as LQKENI. CDR3 sequence: CASSPTGSDQPQHF. CDR3 nucleotides: TGTGCCAGCTCACCAACAGGGTCGGACCAGCCCCAGCATTTT.

This chain links TRBV6-5 with TRBJ2-1; a weak D match, TRBD2 (5 bases). The CDR3 runs to 15 residues. V lost 9 bases and J 0 bases, leaving 15 bases between the germline ends. Germline loops: CDR1 MNHEY, CDR2 SVGAGI. CDR3: CASASNGGSYNEQFF. DNA for the CDR3: TGTGCCAGTGCAAGTAACGGAGGCTCCTACAATGAGCAGTTCTTC.

The chain combines TRBV7-2 with TRBJ2-3; D perhaps matches TRBD2 (5 bases). The V end lost 1 base, the J end lost 6 bases, and 8 bases lay between the germline ends. This CDR3 has 13 amino acids. Germline V lookup: CDR1 SGHTA, CDR2 FQGNSA. In nucleotides, the CDR3 is TGTGCCAGCAGCTTAGGCCCGGGGGATACGCAGTATTTT. It specifies CASSLGPGDTQYF.

The V gene is TRBV6-2 or TRBV6-3, the J gene TRBJ2-5, with 8 bases matching TRBD1. Germline loops: CDR1 MNHEY, CDR2 SVGEGT. The CDR3 has 13 residues. The junction had 4 bases not matched to a gene; V was cut back by 5 bases and J by 5 bases. CDR3: CASSPGGRETQYF. DNA of the CDR3: TGTGCCAGCAGTCCAGGGGGCCGGGAGACCCAGTACTTC.

This clone was detected a few times. The genes are TRBV11-1 and TRBJ1-2, with D maybe TRBD1 (6 bases). The CDR3 has 16 amino acids. Germline CDR1 SGHAT, CDR2 FQDESV (reference sequence). Deletions cut 3 bases from V and 9 bases from J, with 23 bases between. The CDR3 DNA is TGTGCCAGCAGCTTCCTCCGAGGGGGTGGACTGTCGAGCTACACCTTC. As protein: CASSFLRGGGLSSYTF.

The chain recombines TRBV7-2 with TRBJ2-7; 8 bases map to TRBD1. Germline V CDR1 and CDR2: SGHTA, FQGNSA. The junction had 11 bases not matched to a gene; V was cut back by 6 bases and J by 4 bases. The CDR3 is 15 amino acids. The DNA of the CDR3 is TGTGCCAGCAGTCCGGGACAGGCCCTCAAATACGAGCAGTACTTC. Protein: CASSPGQALKYEQYF.

V gene TRBV7-8 combines with J gene TRBJ1-1; 8 bases map to TRBD1. J lost 5 bases, V lost 3 bases, and 5 bases had no gene match. CDR3 length: 14 residues. Germline CDR1 reads SGHVS; CDR2 reads FQNEAQ. CDR3 protein: CASSLTGDETEAFF. The CDR3 DNA sequence: TGTGCCAGCAGCTTGACAGGGGATGAGACTGAAGCTTTCTTT.

The chain is built from TRBV19 and TRBJ1-1; no firm D call. The V gene's germline CDR1 is LNHDA and CDR2 SQIVND (reference sequence). Trimming took off 4 bases at V and 0 bases at J, with 9 bases between the two ends. This CDR3 is 14 amino acids long. The chain's CDR3 is CASSKRPLNTEAFF. In DNA form, the CDR3 reads TGTGCCAGTAGTAAGAGGCCGTTGAACACTGAAGCTTTCTTT. The whole variable domain, filled in from reference TRBV19 and TRBJ1-1, reads DGGITQSPKYLFRKEGQNVTLSCEQNLNHDAMYWYRQDPGQGLRLIYYSQIVNDFQKGDIAEGYSVSREKKESFPLTVTSAQKNPTAFYLCASSKRPLNTEAFFGQGTRLTVV.

The J gene is TRBJ2-2, the V gene TRBV11-2, with D possibly TRBD2 on 6 matching bases. The V gene lost 1 base and the J gene lost 0 bases, with 12 bases spanning the gap. CDR1 is SGHAT and CDR2 is FQNNGV in the germline V gene. There are 17 residues in the CDR3. The CDR3: CASSLARLVTNTGELFF. The CDR3 DNA reads as TGTGCCAGCAGCTTAGCCCGACTAGTAACGAACACCGGGGAGCTGTTTTTT.

The chain is built from TRBV7-3 and TRBJ2-5, with a tentative D call TRBD1 (7 bases). Germline lookup yields CDR1 SGHTA and CDR2 FQGTGA. This CDR3 contains 14 residues. V lost 0 bases to trimming and J lost 5 bases, with 10 bases between them. CDR3 protein: CASSLTTGRETQYF. The CDR3 region has the DNA TGTGCCAGCAGCTTAACGACAGGGAGGGAGACCCAGTACTTC.

V and J are TRBV5-1 and TRBJ2-2; perhaps TRBD2 as D (6 bases). Germline V gives CDR1 SGHRS, CDR2 YFSETQ. The CDR3 is made up of 16 amino acids. V was shortened by 2 bases and J by 3 bases, with 14 bases between the two germline ends. DNA for the CDR3: TGCGCCAGCAGCTTCAAAGGGGAGGCGTACACCGGGGAGCTGTTTTTT. Protein sequence: CASSFKGEAYTGELFF. The whole variable domain, remainder taken from reference TRBV5-1 and TRBJ2-2, is KAGVTQTPRYLIKTRGQQVTLSCSPISGHRSVSWYQQTPGQGLQFLFEYFSETQRNKGNFPGRFSGRQFSNSRSEMNVSTLELGDSALYLCASSFKGEAYTGELFFGEGSRLTVL.

The V and J genes are TRBV7-2 and TRBJ1-5, with a weak D call TRBD1 (5 bases). The CDR3 loop spans 14 amino acids. The V and J ends lost 3 bases and 5 bases respectively, with 11 bases between them. Germline V gene lookup returns CDR1 SGHTA and CDR2 FQGNSA. In DNA, the CDR3 is TGTGCCAGCAGCTTCGCACAAGGGGATCAGCCCCAGCATTTT. Encoded protein: CASSFAQGDQPQHF.

This clone was detected a few times. This chain links TRBV5-4 with TRBJ2-5; possible D gene TRBD2, 6 bases. The germline CDR1 and CDR2 sequences are SGHNT and YYREEE (reference sequence). The V and J ends lost 4 bases and 5 bases respectively, with 15 bases between them. There are 14 residues in the CDR3. CDR3 region: CASSAGTSWETQYF. The CDR3 DNA follows: TGTGCCAGCAGCGCGGGGACCAGCTGGGAGACCCAGTACTTC. Complete variable domain (other parts from reference TRBV5-4 and TRBJ2-5): ETGVTQSPTHLIKTRGQQVTLRCSSQSGHNTVSWYQQALGQGPQFIFQYYREEENGRGNFPPRFSGLQFPNYSSELNVNALELDDSALYLCASSAGTSWETQYFGPGTRLLVL.

This clone turned up a few times. The chain employs TRBV4-2 and TRBJ2-1; TRBD2 aligns across 14 bases. The CDR3 contains 16 residues. V gave up 3 bases and J gave up 3 bases; unmatched junction bases: 1. Per the germline V gene, CDR1 is LGHNA and CDR2 is YNFKEQ. The CDR3 spells CASSHGTSGGYNEQFF. CDR3 DNA sequence: TGTGCCAGCAGCCACGGGACTAGCGGGGGCTACAATGAGCAGTTCTTC.

This rearrangement joins TRBV19 to TRBJ1-2; 8 nucleotides line up with TRBD1. The CDR3 loop spans 13 amino acids. Germline-derived CDR1 and CDR2 are LNHDA and SQIVND (reference sequence). V lost 6 bases, J lost 4 bases, and 4 bases stayed unmatched. CDR3 sequence: CASSQTGVYGYTF. In DNA, the CDR3 is TGTGCCAGTAGCCAGACAGGGGTCTATGGCTACACCTTC.

J is TRBJ2-7 and V is TRBV6-2 or TRBV6-3, with 10 bases aligning to TRBD1. CDR1 MNHEY and CDR2 SVGEGT come from the germline V gene. The CDR3 contains 16 residues. V was pared by 4 bases and J by 0 bases, with 6 bases of the junction left unmatched. CDR3 sequence (DNA): TGTGCCAGCAGTTTGAGCGACAGGGGGCCCTCCTACGAGCAGTACTTC. As protein: CASSLSDRGPSYEQYF.

The table lists this clone with a few counts. V and J are TRBV27 and TRBJ1-5; unclear D gene. CDR3 length: 13 amino acids. Germline V gene data show CDR1 as MNHEY and CDR2 as SMNVEV (reference sequence). Trimming removed 2 bases at V and 2 bases at J, with 4 bases between. In nucleotides, the CDR3 is TGTGCCAGCAGTTTAGTCGGCAATCAGCCCCAGCATTTT. Protein: CASSLVGNQPQHF.

This clone was counted a single time. The chain recombines TRBV7-9 with TRBJ2-3; 11 nucleotides align to TRBD2. The J segment lost 5 bases and the V segment lost 3 bases, leaving 10 bases of the junction unmatched. This CDR3 is 17 amino acids long. Germline CDR1 SEHNR, CDR2 FQNEAQ (reference sequence). DNA for the CDR3: TGTGCCAGCAGCTTGGGTAGCGGGGGGGCCACTAAAGATACGCAGTATTTT. It encodes CASSLGSGGATKDTQYF.

This chain uses TRBV11-2 with TRBJ2-7, with TRBD2 as a possible D gene (5 bases). Germline V gene sequence: CDR1 SGHAT, CDR2 FQNNGV. The CDR3 contains 13 residues. Trimming pared 6 bases from V and 0 bases from J, leaving 9 bases between. CDR3 protein: CASRPGNSYEQYF. DNA for the CDR3: TGTGCCAGCAGACCGGGGAACTCCTACGAGCAGTACTTC.

The V gene is TRBV23-1, the J gene TRBJ1-1; D is ambiguous. TRBV23-1 belongs to the ORF category, with a function that is uncertain. The germline V and J ends were trimmed by 0 bases and 5 bases, with 4 bases remaining between them. This CDR3 region has 12 residues. CDR3 sequence reads: CASSQSLTEAFF. CDR3 sequence (DNA): TGCGCCAGCAGTCAATCCCTAACTGAAGCTTTCTTT.

This clone was seen more than once but under ten times. This chain uses TRBV13 with TRBJ1-6; the D is unclear. Trimming took 5 bases from V and 9 from J, leaving 8 bases between them. CDR1 is PRHDT, CDR2 FYEKMQ, per germline (reference sequence). The CDR3 sequence is 12 residues long. The CDR3 reads CASSESGSPLHF. The CDR3 region has the DNA TGTGCCAGCAGCGAAAGCGGTTCACCCCTCCACTTT. Looking up the rest from reference TRBV13 and TRBJ1-6 gives the full variable domain: AAGVIQSPRHLIKEKRETATLKCYPIPRHDTVYWYQQGPGQDPQFLISFYEKMQSDKGSIPDRFSAQQFSDYHSELNMSSLELGDSALYFCASSESGSPLHFGNGTRLTVT.

The chain joins TRBV5-1 to TRBJ1-6, with D possibly being TRBD1 (6 bases). Per the germline V gene, CDR1 is SGHRS and CDR2 is YFSETQ. The CDR3 has 14 residues. V was trimmed by 2 bases and J by 12 bases, leaving 15 bases between them. As DNA, the CDR3 is TGCGCCAGCAGCTTTCGGGCAGGGGTTGGACCCCTCCACTTT. Its translation: CASSFRAGVGPLHF.

The chain recombines TRBV11-2 with TRBJ2-3; 8 positions match TRBD2. The CDR3 loop spans 16 amino acids. The V gene end was trimmed by 5 bases and the J gene end by 10 bases; junction bases not matched to a gene: 17. In germline, CDR1 is SGHAT, CDR2 FQNNGV. The CDR3 sequence is CASSEWRAGGRSPQYF. For the CDR3, the DNA is TGTGCCAGCAGCGAGTGGAGGGCGGGGGGAAGGTCTCCGCAGTATTTT.